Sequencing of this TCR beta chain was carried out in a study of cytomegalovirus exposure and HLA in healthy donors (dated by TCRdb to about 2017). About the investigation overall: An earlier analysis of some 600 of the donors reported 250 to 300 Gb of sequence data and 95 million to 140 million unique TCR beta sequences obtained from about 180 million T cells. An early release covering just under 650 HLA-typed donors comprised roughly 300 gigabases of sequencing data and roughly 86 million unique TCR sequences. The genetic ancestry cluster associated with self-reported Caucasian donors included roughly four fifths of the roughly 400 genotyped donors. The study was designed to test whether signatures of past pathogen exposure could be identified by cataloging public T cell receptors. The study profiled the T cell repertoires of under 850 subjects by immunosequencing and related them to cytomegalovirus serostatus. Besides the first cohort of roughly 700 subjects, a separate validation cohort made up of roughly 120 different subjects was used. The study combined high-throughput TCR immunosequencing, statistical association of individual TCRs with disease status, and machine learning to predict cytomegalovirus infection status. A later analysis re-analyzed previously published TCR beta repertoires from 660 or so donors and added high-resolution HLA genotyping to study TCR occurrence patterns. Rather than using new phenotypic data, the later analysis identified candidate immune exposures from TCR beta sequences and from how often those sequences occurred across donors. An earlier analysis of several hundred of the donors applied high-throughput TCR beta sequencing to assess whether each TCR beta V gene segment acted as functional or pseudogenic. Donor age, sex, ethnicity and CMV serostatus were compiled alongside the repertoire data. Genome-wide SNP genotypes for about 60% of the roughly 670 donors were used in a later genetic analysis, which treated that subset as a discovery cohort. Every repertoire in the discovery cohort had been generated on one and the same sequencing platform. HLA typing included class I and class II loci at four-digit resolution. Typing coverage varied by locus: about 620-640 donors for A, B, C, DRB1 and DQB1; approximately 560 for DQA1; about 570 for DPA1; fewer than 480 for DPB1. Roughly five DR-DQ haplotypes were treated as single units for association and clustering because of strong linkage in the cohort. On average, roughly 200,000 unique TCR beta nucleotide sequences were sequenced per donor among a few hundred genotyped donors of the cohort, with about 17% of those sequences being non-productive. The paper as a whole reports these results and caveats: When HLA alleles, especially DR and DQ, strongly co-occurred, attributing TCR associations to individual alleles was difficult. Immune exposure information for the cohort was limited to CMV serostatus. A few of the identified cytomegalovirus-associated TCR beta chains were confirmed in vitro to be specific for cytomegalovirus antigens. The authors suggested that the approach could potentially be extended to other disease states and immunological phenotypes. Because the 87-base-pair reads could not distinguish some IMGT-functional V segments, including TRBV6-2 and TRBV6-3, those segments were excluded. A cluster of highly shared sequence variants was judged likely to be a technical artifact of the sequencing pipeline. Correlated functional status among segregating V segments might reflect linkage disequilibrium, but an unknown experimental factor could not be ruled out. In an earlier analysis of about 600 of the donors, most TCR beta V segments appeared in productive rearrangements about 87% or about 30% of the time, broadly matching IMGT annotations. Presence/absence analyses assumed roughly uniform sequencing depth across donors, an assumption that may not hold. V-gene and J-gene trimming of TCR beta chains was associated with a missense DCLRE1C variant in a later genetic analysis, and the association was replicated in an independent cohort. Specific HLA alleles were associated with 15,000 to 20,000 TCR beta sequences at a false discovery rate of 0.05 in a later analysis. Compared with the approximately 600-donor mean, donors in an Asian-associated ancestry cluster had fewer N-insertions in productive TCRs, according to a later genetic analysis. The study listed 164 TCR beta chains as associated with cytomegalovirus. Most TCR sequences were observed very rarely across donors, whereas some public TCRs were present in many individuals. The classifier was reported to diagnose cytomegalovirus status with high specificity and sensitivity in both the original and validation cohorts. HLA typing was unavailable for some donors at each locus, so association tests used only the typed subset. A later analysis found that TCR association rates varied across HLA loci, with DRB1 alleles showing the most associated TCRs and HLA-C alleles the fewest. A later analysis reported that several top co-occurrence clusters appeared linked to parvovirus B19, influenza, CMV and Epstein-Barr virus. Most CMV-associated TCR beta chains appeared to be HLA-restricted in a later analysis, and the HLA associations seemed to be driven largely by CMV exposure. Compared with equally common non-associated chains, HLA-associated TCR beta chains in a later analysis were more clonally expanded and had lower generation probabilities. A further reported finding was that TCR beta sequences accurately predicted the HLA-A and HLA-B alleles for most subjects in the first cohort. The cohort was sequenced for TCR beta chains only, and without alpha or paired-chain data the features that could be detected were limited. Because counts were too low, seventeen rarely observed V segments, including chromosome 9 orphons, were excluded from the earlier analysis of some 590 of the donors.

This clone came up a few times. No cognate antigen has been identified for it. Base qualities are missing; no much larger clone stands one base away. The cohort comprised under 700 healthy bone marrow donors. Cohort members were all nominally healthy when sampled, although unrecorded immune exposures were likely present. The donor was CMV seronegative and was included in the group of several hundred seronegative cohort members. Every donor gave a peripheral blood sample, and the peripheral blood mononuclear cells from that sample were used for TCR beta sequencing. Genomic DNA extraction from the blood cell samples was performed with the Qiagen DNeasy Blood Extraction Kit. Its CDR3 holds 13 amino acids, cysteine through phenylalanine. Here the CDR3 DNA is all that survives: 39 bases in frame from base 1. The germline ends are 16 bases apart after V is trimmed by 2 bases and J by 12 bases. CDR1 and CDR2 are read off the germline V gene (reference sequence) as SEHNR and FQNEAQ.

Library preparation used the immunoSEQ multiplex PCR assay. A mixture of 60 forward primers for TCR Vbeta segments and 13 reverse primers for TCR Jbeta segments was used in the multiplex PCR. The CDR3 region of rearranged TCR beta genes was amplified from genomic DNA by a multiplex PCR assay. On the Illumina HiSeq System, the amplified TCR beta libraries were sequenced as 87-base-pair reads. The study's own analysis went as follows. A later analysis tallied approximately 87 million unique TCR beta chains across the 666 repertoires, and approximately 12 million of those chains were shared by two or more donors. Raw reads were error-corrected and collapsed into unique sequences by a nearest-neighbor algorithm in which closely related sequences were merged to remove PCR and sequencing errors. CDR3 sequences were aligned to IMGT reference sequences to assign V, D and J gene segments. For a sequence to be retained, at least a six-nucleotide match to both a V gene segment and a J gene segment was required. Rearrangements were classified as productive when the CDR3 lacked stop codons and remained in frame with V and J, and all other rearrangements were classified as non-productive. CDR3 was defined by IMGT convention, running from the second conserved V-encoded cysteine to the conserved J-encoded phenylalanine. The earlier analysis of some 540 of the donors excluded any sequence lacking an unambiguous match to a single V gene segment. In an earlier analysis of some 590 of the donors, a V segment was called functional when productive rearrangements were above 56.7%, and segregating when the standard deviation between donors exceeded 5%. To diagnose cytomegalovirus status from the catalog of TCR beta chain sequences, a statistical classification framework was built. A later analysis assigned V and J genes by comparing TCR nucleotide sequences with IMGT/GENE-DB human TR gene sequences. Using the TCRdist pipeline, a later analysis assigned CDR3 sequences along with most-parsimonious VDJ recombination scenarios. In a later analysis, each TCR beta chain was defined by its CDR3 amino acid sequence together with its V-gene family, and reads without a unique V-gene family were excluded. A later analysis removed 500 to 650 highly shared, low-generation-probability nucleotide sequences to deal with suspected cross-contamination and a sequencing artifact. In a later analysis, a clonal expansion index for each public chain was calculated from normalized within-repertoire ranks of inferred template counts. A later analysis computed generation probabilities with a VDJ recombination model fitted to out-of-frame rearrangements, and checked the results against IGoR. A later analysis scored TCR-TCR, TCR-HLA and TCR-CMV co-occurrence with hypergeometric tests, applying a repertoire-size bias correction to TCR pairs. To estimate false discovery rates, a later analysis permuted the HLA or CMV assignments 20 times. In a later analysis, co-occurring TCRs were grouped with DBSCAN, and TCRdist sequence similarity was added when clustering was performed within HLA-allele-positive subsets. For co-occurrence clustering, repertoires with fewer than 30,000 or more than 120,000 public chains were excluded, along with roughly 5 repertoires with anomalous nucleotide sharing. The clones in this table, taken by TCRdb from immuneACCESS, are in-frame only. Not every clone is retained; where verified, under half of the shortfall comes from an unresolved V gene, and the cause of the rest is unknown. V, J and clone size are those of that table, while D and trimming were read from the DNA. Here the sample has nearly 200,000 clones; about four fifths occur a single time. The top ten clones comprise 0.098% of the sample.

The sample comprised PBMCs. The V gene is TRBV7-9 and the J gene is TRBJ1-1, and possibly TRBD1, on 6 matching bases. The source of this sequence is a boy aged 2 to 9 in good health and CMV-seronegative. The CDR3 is CASSLYGGGWTFF. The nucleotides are TGTGCCAGCAGCTTATATGGGGGGGGCTGGACTTTCTTT.